Detailed here is one T cell receptor (beta chain). The antigen is not known. Within the sample, other DNA sequences also encode this same CDR3. This entry comes from a study of shared clonotypes between healthy human individuals. Study conclusions and caveats: Generally, naive subsets (rather than memory subsets) showed larger estimated richness.

Produced via immunoSEQ multiplex PCR; TCRdb's table is partial and in-frame only. The sample has almost 750,000 clones, roughly two thirds seen once. In germline, CDR1 is SGHTA, CDR2 FQGNSA. V trimming: 5 bases; J trimming: 3 bases; junction bases outside the gene matches: 2. This CDR3 comprises 13 residues. The sample comprised memory CD4+ T cells sorted from blood. Noted subset: CD45RA-negative fraction. The chain combines TRBV7-2 with TRBJ1-1, with 8 bases lining up with TRBD1. The receptor's source is a woman aged 30 to 39 in good health. In nucleotides, the CDR3 is TGTGCCAGCAGCGTACAGGGGGACACTGAAGCTTTCTTT. Translated, it gives CASSVQGDTEAFF.